This record looks at one T cell receptor (beta chain) sequence and its context. Exposed enrollees encountered a COVID-19 case at some point within 2 weeks before study entry. The data stem from a study of blood T cell repertoires in COVID-19. TCRdb's copy holds only in-frame clones and misses some; the assay was immunoSEQ multiplex PCR. In the table there are fewer than 400,000 clones, 85% to 95% of which are singletons. CDR1 is SGHNT and CDR2 is YYREEE in the germline V gene (reference sequence). The CDR3 totals 14 residues. V lost 4 bases to trimming and J lost 2 bases, with 12 bases between them. V gene TRBV5-4 combines with J gene TRBJ2-5, with a tentative D call TRBD2 (6 bases). The specimen was PBMCs or T cells enriched from blood (not recorded which). This receptor was obtained from a woman aged 25 to 39 who had been exposed to COVID-19. CDR3 amino acids: CASSTGDFQETQYF. The CDR3 region has the DNA TGTGCCAGCAGCACCGGGGACTTTCAAGAGACCCAGTACTTC.